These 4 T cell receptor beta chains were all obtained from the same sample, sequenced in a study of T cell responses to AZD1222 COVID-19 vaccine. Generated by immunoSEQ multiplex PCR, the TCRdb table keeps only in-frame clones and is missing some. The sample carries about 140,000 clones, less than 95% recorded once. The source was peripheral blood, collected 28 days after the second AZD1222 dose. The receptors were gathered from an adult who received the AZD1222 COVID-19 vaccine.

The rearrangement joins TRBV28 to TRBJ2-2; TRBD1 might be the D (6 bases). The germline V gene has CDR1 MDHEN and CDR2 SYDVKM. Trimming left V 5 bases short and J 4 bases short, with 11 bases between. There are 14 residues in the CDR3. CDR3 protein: CASSSTGPTGELFF. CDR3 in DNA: TGTGCCAGCAGTAGTACAGGGCCCACCGGGGAGCTGTTTTTT.

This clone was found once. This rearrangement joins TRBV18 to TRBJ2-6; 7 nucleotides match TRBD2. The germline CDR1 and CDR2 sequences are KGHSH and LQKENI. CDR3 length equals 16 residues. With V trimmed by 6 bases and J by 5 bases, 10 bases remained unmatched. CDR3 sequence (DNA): TGTGCCAGCTCTTACGGGAGGCAGAGCCGGGCCAACGTCCTGACTTTC. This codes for CASSYGRQSRANVLTF.

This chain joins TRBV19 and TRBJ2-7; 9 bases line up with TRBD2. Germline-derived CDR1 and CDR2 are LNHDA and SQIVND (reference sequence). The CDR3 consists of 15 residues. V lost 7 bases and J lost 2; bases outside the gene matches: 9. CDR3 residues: CASKYGAGGPYEQYF. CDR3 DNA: TGTGCCAGTAAATATGGGGCGGGAGGGCCCTACGAGCAGTACTTC.

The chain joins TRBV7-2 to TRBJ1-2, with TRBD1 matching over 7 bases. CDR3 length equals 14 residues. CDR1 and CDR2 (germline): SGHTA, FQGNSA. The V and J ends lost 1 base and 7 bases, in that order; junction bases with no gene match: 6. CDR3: CASSLDAGGRGYTF. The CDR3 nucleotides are TGTGCCAGCAGCTTAGATGCAGGGGGTCGTGGCTACACCTTC.